The 24 T cell receptor beta chains given below trace back to one sample, sequenced in a study of blood T cells in healthy people across ages (dated by TCRdb to 2013 to 2016). Library prep was done by 5' RACE. A second about 7 to 11 cycle PCR used a sample-barcoded 5' primer and a J-beta primer mix. Through fastp at Q25 and MiXCR, TCRdb rebuilt clones from the public reads, retaining in-frame beta chains. Identical CDR3 protein sequences are pooled into one entry, listed with their most common genes and DNA. Present in this sample are fewer than 2,000,000 distinct CDR3 sequences, 39% of which were seen just once. The ten top clones hold under 30% of the sample. Sequencing was done on a sample of blood. All receptors come from a human donor in good health.

This chain joins TRBV24-1 and TRBJ2-3, with TRBD1 identical over 10 bases. Trimming at V came to 4 bases and at J to 1 base, leaving 4 bases not matched to a gene. The germline gives CDR1 KGHDR, CDR2 SFDVKD. The length of the CDR3 is 16 residues. The CDR3 loop is CATSDTGTGGTDTQYF. The CDR3 nucleotides are TGTGCCACCAGTGACACCGGGACAGGGGGCACAGATACGCAGTATTTT.

In its sample, this clonotype was seen a few times. The chain uses TRBV13 and TRBJ2-3, with a weak D call TRBD1 (6 bases). Germline V gene sequence: CDR1 PRHDT, CDR2 FYEKMQ (reference sequence). The CDR3 has 14 residues. The germline V and J ends were trimmed by 5 bases and 4 bases, with 13 bases remaining between them. Here the CDR3 DNA reads TGTGCCAGCAGCCCCCGGGACACCCCAGATACGCAGTATTTT. It is translated as CASSPRDTPDTQYF.

The chain joins TRBV18 to TRBJ1-1; tentative D call: TRBD1 (5 bases). Trimming left V 10 bases short and J 10 bases short, with 25 bases between. The CDR3 totals 14 residues. CDR1 and CDR2 (germline): KGHSH, LQKENI. The CDR3 coding sequence is TGTGCCACCAAACCCACTGGGGGGGAAATCGGAGCTTTCTTT. Translating gives CATKPTGGEIGAFF.

This chain uses TRBV28 with TRBJ2-5; 11 bases map to TRBD2. V lost 1 base and J lost 0; bases outside the gene matches: 7. The CDR3 runs to 18 residues. The germline CDR1 and CDR2 sequences are MDHEN and SYDVKM. CDR3 protein: CASSLSLTLAGDQETQYF. In DNA form, the CDR3 reads TGTGCCAGCAGTTTATCCCTCACACTAGCGGGGGACCAAGAGACCCAGTACTTC. Full variable domain (missing parts from reference TRBV28 and TRBJ2-5): DVKVTQSSRYLVKRTGEKVFLECVQDMDHENMFWYRQDPGLGLRLIYFSYDVKMKEKGDIPEGYSVSREKKERFSLILESASTNQTSMYLCASSLSLTLAGDQETQYFGPGTRLLVL.

This clonotype was seen a handful of times. V usage is TRBV28 and J usage is TRBJ1-2; D uncertain. This CDR3 contains 13 residues. The germline gives CDR1 MDHEN, CDR2 SYDVKM. The V and J ends lost 6 bases and 0 bases respectively, with 8 bases between them. The CDR3 DNA reads as TGTGCCAGCAGCATTCAAACTAACTATGGCTACACCTTC. Residues: CASSIQTNYGYTF.

The chain has TRBV4-1 and TRBJ1-4, with a possible D match to TRBD1 (6 bases). Looked up from germline, CDR1 is MGHRA and CDR2 is YSYEKL. V was trimmed by 1 base and J by 4 bases, leaving 13 bases between them. The CDR3 extends over 16 amino acids. CDR3 in amino acids: CASSQGGTGYNEKLFF. In DNA, the CDR3 is TGCGCCAGCAGCCAAGGTGGTACAGGGTATAATGAAAAACTGTTTTTT.

This clonotype was detected only a few times. The chain has TRBV10-3 and TRBJ1-1, with D maybe TRBD1 (5 bases). Trimming took 7 bases from V and 1 from J, leaving 7 bases between them. CDR1 is ENHRY, CDR2 SYGVKD, per germline. The length of the CDR3 is 12 residues. The CDR3 loop is CAITGGNTEAFF. CDR3 in DNA: TGTGCCATCACCGGGGGGAACACTGAAGCTTTCTTT.

This sequence joins TRBV7-9 and TRBJ2-1, with TRBD2 matching over 7 bases. The CDR3 extends over 16 amino acids. J lost 2 bases, V lost 7 bases, and 11 bases had no gene match. Germline CDR1 reads SEHNR; CDR2 reads FQNEAQ (reference sequence). As DNA, the CDR3 is TGTGCCAGCATCCTAACTGGGAGGGAACCCTACAATGAGCAGTTCTTC. This gives the protein CASILTGREPYNEQFF.

This chain links TRBV6-5 with TRBJ2-1; maybe TRBD2 (6 bases). The last part of the DNA fits TRBJ2-7 better; the J call may be wrong. Germline loops: CDR1 MNHEY, CDR2 SVGAGI. CDR3 length equals 15 residues. The CDR3 nucleotides read TGTGCCAGCAGTCGGAGGGGCAGCTCCTACAATGAGCAGTACTTC. Encoded protein: CASSRRGSSYNEQYF.

This clonotype was detected only once. V and J are TRBV20-1 and TRBJ2-5; 8 bases are shared with TRBD1. This CDR3 has 15 residues. CDR1 is DFQATT and CDR2 is SNEGSKA in the germline V gene (reference sequence). J was trimmed by 5 bases and V by 6 bases; bases with no gene match: 14. The CDR3 coding sequence is TGCAGTGCCAGGGGGCGCCAGGGCCCTGGGGAGACCCAGTACTTC. Translated: CSARGRQGPGETQYF.

This chain joins TRBV6-6 and TRBJ2-1; TRBD2 agrees at 10 bases. The ends lost 6 bases at V and 5 bases at J; junction bases unmatched: 4. The CDR3 contains 14 residues. CDR1 and CDR2 from the germline V gene are MNHNY and SVGAGI (reference sequence). CDR3 in amino acids: CASRYTSGDNEQFF. CDR3 bases: TGTGCCAGCAGGTATACTAGCGGGGACAATGAGCAGTTCTTC.

In nucleotides, the CDR3 is TGTGCCAGCAGCTTAGGGGCGACTAGCGGGGGGGCAGAGACCCAGTACTTC. Its translation: CASSLGATSGGAETQYF. The V call is TRBV7-7, the J call TRBJ2-5, with 14 bases identical to TRBD2. The ends lost 1 base at V and 4 bases at J; junction bases unmatched: 5. This CDR3 is built from 17 residues. Looked up from germline, CDR1 is SSHAT and CDR2 is FNYEAQ (reference sequence).

The CDR3 protein is CASSYRGQVGTQYF. The CDR3 DNA follows: TGCGCCAGCAGCTACAGGGGGCAGGTCGGTACGCAGTATTTT. The rearrangement links TRBV5-1 to TRBJ2-3, with 9 nucleotides matching TRBD1. The CDR3 totals 14 residues. Per the germline V gene, CDR1 is SGHRS and CDR2 is YFSETQ. The trim removed 3 bases at V and 8 bases at J, leaving 7 bases unmatched.

The genes are TRBV20-1 and TRBJ1-4, with a possible D match to TRBD1 (5 bases). The CDR3 extends over 14 amino acids. Germline-derived CDR1 and CDR2 are DFQATT and SNEGSKA (reference sequence). V gave up 5 bases and J gave up 4 bases, with 14 bases separating them. The CDR3 region is CSASRDRNNEKLFF. The CDR3 nucleotides read TGCAGTGCTTCCCGGGACCGCAATAATGAAAAACTGTTTTTT.

The table lists this clonotype with a few counts. This rearrangement joins TRBV2 to TRBJ1-4; TRBD1 matches at 8 bases. The V gene end was trimmed by 5 bases and the J gene end by 4 bases; junction bases not matched to a gene: 3. CDR1 and CDR2 (germline): SNHLY, FYNNEI. The length of the CDR3 is 14 residues. CDR3 nucleotide sequence: TGTGCCAGCAGTTACAGGGGGAATAATGAAAAACTGTTTTTT. It translates to CASSYRGNNEKLFF.

V usage is TRBV5-5 and J usage is TRBJ2-7, with D perhaps matching TRBD1 (6 bases). V lost 4 bases and J lost 1, with 18 bases in between. The V gene's germline CDR1 is SGHKS and CDR2 YYEKEE (reference sequence). This CDR3 contains 16 residues. This chain's CDR3 is CASSPRAQGTSYEQYF. Here the CDR3 DNA reads TGTGCCAGCAGCCCGCGGGCACAGGGAACTTCCTACGAGCAGTACTTC.

The V gene is TRBV20-1, the J gene TRBJ1-2; D gene uncertain. The germline V gene encodes CDR1 DFQATT and CDR2 SNEGSKA (reference sequence). The CDR3 loop spans 13 amino acids. V shed 6 bases and J shed 8 bases, with 19 bases lying between them. The CDR3 loop is CSAEVANLGGYTF. The CDR3 nucleotides are TGCAGTGCCGAAGTGGCAAATCTCGGAGGCTACACCTTC.

This clonotype was counted a few times. The rearrangement uses TRBV7-2 and TRBJ1-2, with D possibly being TRBD1 (5 bases). Germline loops: CDR1 SGHTA, CDR2 FQGNSA. This CDR3 is 15 amino acids long. The germline V and J ends were trimmed by 5 bases and 3 bases, with 16 bases remaining between them. The CDR3 protein is CASSLNGGADYGYTF. The CDR3 DNA sequence: TGTGCCAGCAGCCTCAACGGAGGGGCGGACTATGGCTACACCTTC.

The genes are TRBV9 and TRBJ2-4; D gene ambiguous. The CDR3 spans 16 residues. Trimming shortened V by 0 bases and J by 13 bases, and 23 bases separated the two germline ends. Germline V lookup: CDR1 SGDLS, CDR2 YYNGEE. CDR3: CASSVGRTPAYNEQYF. The CDR3 coding sequence is TGTGCCAGCAGCGTAGGACGAACTCCTGCCTACAATGAGCAGTACTTC.

V usage is TRBV12-3 or TRBV12-4 and J usage is TRBJ2-5; no clear D. The J call may be incorrect, as the DNA end agrees better with TRBJ2-7. The CDR3 has 16 amino acids. The CDR3 sequence is CASRRPVNRVFNEQYF. CDR3 coding DNA: TGTGCCAGCAGACGCCCCGTTAACCGGGTGTTCAACGAGCAGTACTTC.

The chain links TRBV20-1 to TRBJ1-5; D possibly corresponds to TRBD1 (5 bases). This CDR3 comprises 14 residues. The germline V and J ends were trimmed by 1 base and 6 bases, with 13 bases remaining between them. Germline V gene sequence: CDR1 DFQATT, CDR2 SNEGSKA (reference sequence). The CDR3 loop reads CSARAAGSGQPQHF. The DNA of the CDR3 is TGCAGTGCTAGAGCCGCAGGGTCCGGTCAGCCCCAGCATTTT.

The chain has TRBV20-1 and TRBJ2-3; D possibly corresponds to TRBD1 (6 bases). The CDR3 has 15 amino acids. Trimming took 3 bases from V and 0 from J, leaving 13 bases between them. The V gene's germline CDR1 is DFQATT and CDR2 SNEGSKA (reference sequence). CDR3 region: CSARGATLSTDTQYF. CDR3 sequence (DNA): TGCAGTGCTAGGGGGGCAACTCTGAGCACAGATACGCAGTATTTT.

Here the CDR3 reads CASSRRAGFEFAEQYF. For the CDR3, the DNA is TGTGCCAGCAGCCGACGAGCAGGGTTCGAGTTTGCAGAGCAGTACTTC. V and J are TRBV7-2 and TRBJ2-4; TRBD1 might be the D (5 bases). Germline V lookup: CDR1 SGHTA, CDR2 FQGNSA. This CDR3 spans 16 amino acids. Trimming removed 5 bases at V and 13 bases at J, with 27 bases between.

This clonotype was observed a few times. The V and J genes are TRBV12-3 or TRBV12-4 and TRBJ1-1; maybe TRBD1 (6 bases). Trimming pared 5 bases from V and 1 base from J, leaving 8 bases between. This CDR3 contains 13 residues. The CDR3 region is CASSGQRNTEAFF. The DNA for the CDR3 is TGTGCCAGCAGTGGACAGCGGAACACTGAAGCTTTCTTT.